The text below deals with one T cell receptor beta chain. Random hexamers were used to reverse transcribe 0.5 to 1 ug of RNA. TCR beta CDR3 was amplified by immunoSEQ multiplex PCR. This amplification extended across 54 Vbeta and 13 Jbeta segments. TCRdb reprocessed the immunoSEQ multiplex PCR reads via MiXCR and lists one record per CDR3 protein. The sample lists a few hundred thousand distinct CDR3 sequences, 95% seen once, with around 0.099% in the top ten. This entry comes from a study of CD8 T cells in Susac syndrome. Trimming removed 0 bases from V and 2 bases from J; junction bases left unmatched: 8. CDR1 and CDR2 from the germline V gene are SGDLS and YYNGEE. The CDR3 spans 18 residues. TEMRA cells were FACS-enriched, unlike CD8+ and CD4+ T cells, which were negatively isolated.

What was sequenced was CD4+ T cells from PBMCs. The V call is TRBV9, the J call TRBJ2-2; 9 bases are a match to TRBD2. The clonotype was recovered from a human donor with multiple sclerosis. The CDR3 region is CASSVELAGVYNTGELFF. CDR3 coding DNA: TGTGCCAGCAGCGTAGAATTAGCGGGGGTCTATAACACCGGGGAGCTGTTTTTT.